One and the same sample provided the 27 T cell receptor beta chains below, sequenced in a study of T-cell reconstitution after alpha-beta-depleted transplantation in children. TCRbeta library preparation incorporated unique molecular identifiers. MiXCR was run by TCRdb on the PCR reads, yielding one entry per CDR3 protein. The sample lists around 530,000 distinct CDR3 sequences, approximately 30% occurring once. The starting material was PBMCs from the stem cell graft donor, obtained from the stem cell graft. All receptors come from a human donor who donated a stem cell graft to a child with aplastic anemia.

V usage is TRBV27 and J usage is TRBJ2-5; D is possibly TRBD1 (6 bases). V lost 6 bases to trimming and J lost 5 bases, with 19 bases between them. Germline CDR1 reads MNHEY; CDR2 reads SMNVEV (reference sequence). The CDR3 has 15 residues. CDR3 sequence: CASSSNHRAGETQYF. The CDR3, as DNA: TGTGCCAGCAGCTCTAACCACAGGGCGGGCGAGACCCAGTACTTC.

This clonotype was observed a few times. This sequence joins TRBV7-2 and TRBJ1-5; tentatively, D is TRBD1 (6 bases). The germline V gene has CDR1 SGHTA and CDR2 FQGNSA. With 5 bases removed from V and 2 bases from J, the gap between germline ends came to 10 bases. This CDR3 comprises 14 residues. The CDR3 sequence: CASSPRTGNQPQHF. CDR3 DNA: TGTGCCAGCAGCCCCCGGACAGGCAATCAGCCCCAGCATTTT.

The V gene is TRBV18, the J gene TRBJ2-2; D unresolved. The CDR3 consists of 14 residues. The germline gives CDR1 KGHSH, CDR2 LQKENI. Trimming pared 1 base from V and 6 bases from J, leaving 9 bases between. The CDR3 nucleotides are TGTGCCAGCTCACCACAATTAGCCTCCGGGGAGCTGTTTTTT. Translated: CASSPQLASGELFF.

The gene calls are TRBV3-1 and TRBJ2-3, with D maybe TRBD1 (6 bases). Trimming removed 0 bases at V and 6 bases at J, with 16 bases between. Germline CDR1 LGHDT, CDR2 YNNKEL (reference sequence). The CDR3 loop spans 16 amino acids. The CDR3 here is CASSQDKFTTGDTQYF. CDR3 DNA: TGTGCCAGCAGCCAAGATAAGTTCACCACAGGGGATACGCAGTATTTT.

The chain recombines TRBV18 with TRBJ1-1, with D unresolved. V shed 8 bases and J shed 0 bases, with 10 bases lying between them. There are 13 residues in the CDR3. Germline CDR1 and CDR2: KGHSH and LQKENI. DNA of the CDR3: TGTGCCAGCGAACCCGTCCTGAACACTGAAGCTTTCTTT. Translating it yields CASEPVLNTEAFF.

The chain has TRBV12-3 or TRBV12-4 and TRBJ1-6; D possibly corresponds to TRBD1 (5 bases). V lost 3 bases to trimming and J lost 9 bases, with 12 bases between them. CDR3 length: 14 amino acids. Written as DNA, the CDR3 is TGTGCCAGCAGTTTGTGGACAAATAGTTCACCCCTCCACTTT. Amino acid sequence: CASSLWTNSSPLHF.

This clonotype appeared a few times. The chain uses TRBV11-3 and TRBJ2-6; D is undetermined. Per germline, CDR1 SGHNT and CDR2 YENEEA. The germline V and J ends were trimmed by 8 bases and 4 bases, with 9 bases remaining between them. The CDR3 has 13 amino acids. CDR3 sequence: CASLRSGANVLTF. CDR3 nucleotides: TGTGCCAGCTTACGAAGCGGGGCCAACGTCCTGACTTTC.

The rearrangement uses TRBV18 and TRBJ2-7, with 7 nucleotides matching TRBD2. V gave up 3 bases and J gave up 0 bases; unmatched junction bases: 5. The CDR3 is made up of 15 amino acids. CDR1 and CDR2 (germline): KGHSH, LQKENI. The CDR3 nucleotides are TGTGCCAGCTCACCGGGACGGGGGGACTCCTACGAGCAGTACTTC. Translated: CASSPGRGDSYEQYF. Drawing the rest from reference TRBV18 and TRBJ2-7, the complete variable domain is NAGVMQNPRHLVRRRGQEARLRCSPMKGHSHVYWYRQLPEEGLKFMVYLQKENIIDESGMPKERFSAEFPKEGPSILRIQQVVRGDSAAYFCASSPGRGDSYEQYFGPGTRLTVT.

This clonotype has just a few counts. The chain recombines TRBV27 with TRBJ2-3, with TRBD2 as a possible D gene (6 bases). V shed 5 bases and J shed 4 bases, with 10 bases lying between them. CDR3 length equals 13 residues. CDR1 and CDR2 from the germline V gene are MNHEY and SMNVEV (reference sequence). CDR3 bases: TGTGCCAGCAGTGGGACTCACGCAGATACGCAGTATTTT. This codes for CASSGTHADTQYF.

This clonotype was observed a handful of times. The chain is built from TRBV7-9 and TRBJ2-3, with D tentatively TRBD1 or TRBD2 (5 bases each). CDR1 SEHNR and CDR2 FQNEAQ come from the germline V gene (reference sequence). Trimming removed 3 bases at V and 5 bases at J, with 15 bases between. This CDR3 spans 15 amino acids. The CDR3 here is CASSFGQGAIDTQYF. The CDR3 region has the DNA TGTGCCAGCAGCTTCGGGCAGGGAGCGATAGATACGCAGTATTTT.

V usage is TRBV5-6 and J usage is TRBJ1-5, with D perhaps TRBD1 (5 bases). The CDR3 loop spans 15 amino acids. V was shortened by 4 bases and J by 3 bases, with 14 bases between the two germline ends. In germline, CDR1 is SGHDT, CDR2 YYEEEE. CDR3 region: CASSQAQVPNQPQHF. The CDR3 DNA is TGTGCCAGCAGCCAAGCACAGGTTCCCAATCAGCCCCAGCATTTT.

The gene calls are TRBV13 and TRBJ2-3, with 8 bases identical to TRBD1. The CDR3 runs 15 residues. V was clipped by 5 bases and J by 5 bases; unmatched bases: 9. Germline V gene data show CDR1 as PRHDT and CDR2 as FYEKMQ (reference sequence). CDR3 nucleotides: TGTGCCAGCAGCCTAACAGGGGGTATCGTAGATACGCAGTATTTT. Translation gives CASSLTGGIVDTQYF.

This clonotype was seen more than once but under ten times. V gene TRBV12-3 or TRBV12-4 combines with J gene TRBJ2-3; possible D gene TRBD1, 6 bases. With 0 bases removed from V and 2 bases from J, the gap between germline ends came to 9 bases. There are 15 residues in the CDR3. The CDR3 nucleotides read TGTGCCAGCAGTTTAGCGACAGGACTCACAGATACGCAGTATTTT. It specifies CASSLATGLTDTQYF.

This clonotype was counted a few times. In DNA, the CDR3 is TGCGCCAGCGGAAAAGGACTGCCCGGTGGGGCCAACGTCCTGACTTTC. Translating it yields CASGKGLPGGANVLTF. The chain employs TRBV5-1 and TRBJ2-6; D may be TRBD2 (5 bases). The CDR3 totals 16 residues. Germline V gene sequence: CDR1 SGHRS, CDR2 YFSETQ. Trimming left V 7 bases short and J 3 bases short, with 17 bases between.

The chain combines TRBV5-1 with TRBJ2-5; 8 bases are shared with TRBD1. CDR1 SGHRS and CDR2 YFSETQ come from the germline V gene. The CDR3 contains 15 residues. The V gene end was trimmed by 0 bases and the J gene end by 8 bases; junction bases not matched to a gene: 9. The CDR3 sequence is CASSLAQGAGETQYF. CDR3 in DNA: TGCGCCAGCAGCTTGGCGCAGGGGGCTGGAGAAACCCAGTACTTC.

This clonotype came up a few times. J is TRBJ1-1 and V is TRBV6-5; the match to TRBD1 covers 7 bases. V was clipped by 3 bases and J by 2 bases; unmatched bases: 9. CDR1 is MNHEY and CDR2 is SVGAGI in the germline V gene. This CDR3 spans 16 amino acids. The CDR3 reads CASSYKVQGLNTEAFF. The CDR3 coding sequence is TGTGCCAGCAGTTATAAGGTACAGGGGTTAAACACTGAAGCTTTCTTT.

In this sample, this clonotype turned up a few times. The chain employs TRBV30 and TRBJ1-1; 8 bases fit TRBD1. The CDR3 sequence is 16 residues long. V lost 3 bases and J lost 7; bases outside the gene matches: 16. Germline loops: CDR1 GTSNPN, CDR2 SVGIG (reference sequence). The CDR3 is CAWSPIGQGNIVEAFF. The CDR3 bases are TGTGCCTGGAGCCCGATTGGACAGGGCAATATTGTTGAAGCTTTCTTT.

This clonotype was recorded a few times. The chain is built from TRBV20-1 and TRBJ2-5, with D perhaps matching TRBD2 (6 bases). Trimming stripped 7 bases from V and 0 bases from J, with 15 bases between. The CDR3 covers 14 residues. Germline V lookup: CDR1 DFQATT, CDR2 SNEGSKA (reference sequence). The CDR3 sequence is CSVQGAGHQETQYF. Written as DNA, the CDR3 is TGCAGTGTTCAGGGAGCGGGCCACCAAGAGACCCAGTACTTC.

The chain links TRBV28 to TRBJ1-1, with D maybe TRBD1 (6 bases). Germline V gene data show CDR1 as MDHEN and CDR2 as SYDVKM. The CDR3 covers 15 residues. The V and J ends lost 6 bases and 1 base respectively, with 15 bases between them. The CDR3 protein is CASRWNRVWNTEAFF. The CDR3 nucleotides read TGTGCCAGCAGGTGGAACAGGGTGTGGAACACTGAAGCTTTCTTT.

V is TRBV21-1 and J is TRBJ2-4; the table's D call of TRBD1 was not tested on the DNA. TRBV21-1 is reported as a pseudogene. This CDR3 contains 15 residues. The CDR3 DNA follows: TGTGCCAGCCCCACCCGGGACAGTACCTTGGACATTCAGTACTTC. Translating gives CASPTRDSTLDIQYF.

This clonotype was detected only a few times. The genes are TRBV20-1 and TRBJ2-7; D is uncertain. Germline CDR1 reads DFQATT; CDR2 reads SNEGSKA (reference sequence). The V end was cut by 2 bases, the J end by 2 bases, with 13 bases between. The CDR3 is 14 residues long. The CDR3 reads CSARWGDGPYEQYF. As DNA, the CDR3 is TGCAGTGCTAGATGGGGTGACGGACCCTACGAGCAGTACTTC.

The chain joins TRBV20-1 to TRBJ1-1, with D unresolved. The V and J ends lost 0 bases and 8 bases respectively, with 10 bases between them. Germline lookup yields CDR1 DFQATT and CDR2 SNEGSKA (reference sequence). The CDR3 totals 12 residues. CDR3 in amino acids: CSARDLGVEAFF. The CDR3 nucleotides read TGCAGTGCTAGAGATCTTGGGGTGGAAGCTTTCTTT.

This clonotype came up a few times. The rearrangement joins TRBV7-2 to TRBJ2-7, with D possibly being TRBD1 (5 bases). Germline CDR1 is SGHTA and CDR2 is FQGNSA. Trimming took off 1 base at V and 6 bases at J, with 16 bases between the two ends. The CDR3 runs to 15 residues. The CDR3 is CASSLGADNAFEQYV. The DNA for the CDR3 is TGTGCCAGCAGCTTAGGTGCGGACAATGCTTTCGAGCAGTACGTC.

The chain employs TRBV6-2 or TRBV6-3 and TRBJ2-1, with D perhaps matching TRBD2 (7 bases). Germline loops: CDR1 MNHEY, CDR2 SVGEGT. Trimming shortened V by 0 bases and J by 10 bases, and 13 bases separated the two germline ends. The CDR3 runs to 14 residues. The CDR3 bases are TGTGCCAGCAGTTACTCGGGGGGGCCTCGGGAGCAGTTCTTC. Translated, it gives CASSYSGGPREQFF.

The chain recombines TRBV5-6 with TRBJ2-2; D unresolved. This CDR3 is 15 amino acids long. The ends were cut back, 5 bases at V and 4 bases at J, with 15 bases in the middle. The germline gives CDR1 SGHDT, CDR2 YYEEEE. The CDR3 nucleotides read TGTGCCAGCAGAAGAGGCGGAACTATCACCGGGGAGCTGTTTTTT. This encodes CASRRGGTITGELFF.

The CDR3 DNA reads as TGTGCCTGGAGTGGTCCTCGGACAGCAAACACTGAAGCTTTCTTT. This sequence encodes CAWSGPRTANTEAFF. The genes are TRBV30 and TRBJ1-1; possibly TRBD1 for D (6 bases). The germline CDR1 and CDR2 sequences are GTSNPN and SVGIG (reference sequence). This CDR3 is 15 amino acids long. V lost 1 base and J 2 bases, leaving 14 bases between the germline ends. The full variable domain, in which reference TRBV30 and TRBJ1-1 provide the parts outside the CDR3, is SQTIHQWPATLVQPVGSPLSLECTVEGTSNPNLYWYRQAAGRGLQLLFYSVGIGQISSEVPQNLSASRPQDRQFILSSKKLLLSDSGFYLCAWSGPRTANTEAFFGQGTRLTVV.

This clonotype has just a few counts. The chain combines TRBV11-3 with TRBJ2-5, with D perhaps TRBD2 (5 bases). Per germline, CDR1 SGHNT and CDR2 YENEEA. The CDR3 runs 12 residues. V was clipped by 8 bases and J by 6 bases, with 13 bases between them. CDR3 nucleotide sequence: TGTGCCAGCTCCGGGGATGGGAAGACCCAGTACTTC. Protein: CASSGDGKTQYF.